Sequencing of this T cell receptor (beta chain) was carried out in a study of blood T cell repertoires in COVID-19. The wider study: PBMCs, B-cell-depleted T cells, or T cells provided the cDNA or gDNA that made up the material.

Clones were read by immunoSEQ multiplex PCR, and TCRdb kept only the in-frame ones, dropping some. The sample includes 250,000 or so clones, roughly 88% seen only once; the top ten take about 3.5%. The ends were cut back, 1 base at V and 8 bases at J, with 17 bases in the middle. Germline assignment: CDR1 LNHNV and CDR2 YYDKDF (reference sequence). The CDR3 is made up of 15 amino acids. This receptor was taken from a young woman who had been exposed to COVID-19. Specimen: PBMCs or T cells enriched from blood (not recorded which). The rearrangement links TRBV15 to TRBJ1-2; maybe TRBD1 (6 bases). CDR3 amino acids: CATSRGRGARPGYTF. CDR3 sequence (DNA): TGTGCCACCAGCAGAGGTCGGGGGGCCCGGCCGGGCTACACCTTC.